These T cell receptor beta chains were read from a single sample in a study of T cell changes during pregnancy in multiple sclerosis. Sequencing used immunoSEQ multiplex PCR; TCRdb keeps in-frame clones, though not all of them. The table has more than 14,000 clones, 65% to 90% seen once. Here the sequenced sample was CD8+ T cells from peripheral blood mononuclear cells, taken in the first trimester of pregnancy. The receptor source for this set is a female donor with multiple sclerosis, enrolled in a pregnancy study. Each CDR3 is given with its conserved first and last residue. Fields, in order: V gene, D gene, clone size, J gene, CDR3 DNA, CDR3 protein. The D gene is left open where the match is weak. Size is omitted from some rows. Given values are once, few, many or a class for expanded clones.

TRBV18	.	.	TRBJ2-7	TGTGCCAGCTCACCACGGTCAGACCTTAGCGTCTACGAGCAGTACTTC	CASSPRSDLSVYEQYF
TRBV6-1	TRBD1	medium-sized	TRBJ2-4	TGTGCCAGCAGTGAGAGACAGGGGCTCGCCAAAAACATTCAGTACTTC	CASSERQGLAKNIQYF
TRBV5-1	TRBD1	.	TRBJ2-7	TGCGCCAGCAGCTCCGGACAGGTTCCCTCCTACGAGCAGTACTTC	CASSSGQVPSYEQYF
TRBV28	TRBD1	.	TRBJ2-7	TGTGCCAGCCGGCCGGCGAGGGGGCGCTACGAGCAGTACTTC	CASRPARGRYEQYF
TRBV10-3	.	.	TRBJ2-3	TGTGCCATCAGTGCCGAATCTCAACTGGATACGCAGTATTTT	CAISAESQLDTQYF
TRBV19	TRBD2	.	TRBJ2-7	TGTGCCAGTAGTATTAAAAGGACTAGGGTGTACGAGCAGTACTTC	CASSIKRTRVYEQYF
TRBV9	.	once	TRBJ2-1	TGTGCCAGCAGCGCCACCGAGGGGGTGTATGAGCAGTTCTTC	CASSATEGVYEQFF
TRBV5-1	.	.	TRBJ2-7	TGCGCCAGCAGCCACGCGCCGATGGTCTACGAGCAGTACTTC	CASSHAPMVYEQYF
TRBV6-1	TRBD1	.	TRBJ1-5	TGTGCCAGCAGTGCCGGGACAGGGAATAGTGGCAATCAGCCCCAGCATTTT	CASSAGTGNSGNQPQHF
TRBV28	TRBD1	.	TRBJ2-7	TGTGCCAGCAGCAGCCGGGACAGGGGTTACGAGCAGTACTTC	CASSSRDRGYEQYF
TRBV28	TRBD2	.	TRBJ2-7	TGTGCCAGTGATAGCGGGAGTTACGAGCAGTACTTC	CASDSGSYEQYF
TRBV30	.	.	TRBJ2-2	TGTGCCTGGGATCGGGAGGGGGAGCTGTTTTTT	CAWDREGELFF
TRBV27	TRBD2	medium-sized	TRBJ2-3	TGTGCCAGCAGTTTATGGGCTAGCGGGAGCACAGATACGCAGTATTTT	CASSLWASGSTDTQYF
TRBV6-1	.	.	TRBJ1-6	TGTGCCAGCAGTGAAGAAACAGCCTTCCGAAATTCACCCCTCCACTTT	CASSEETAFRNSPLHF
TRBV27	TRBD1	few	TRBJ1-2	TGTGCCAGCAGTTTATCTGCCATCGGGACAGTGACCTATGGCTACACCTTC	CASSLSAIGTVTYGYTF
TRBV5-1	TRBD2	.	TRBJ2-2	TGCGCCAGCAGCCCGCCGCTAGCGGGAGTTTCGGGGGAGCTGTTTTTT	CASSPPLAGVSGELFF
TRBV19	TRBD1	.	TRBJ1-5	TGTGCCAGTAGTTGGGGACAGCTTAGCAATCAGCCCCAGCATTTT	CASSWGQLSNQPQHF
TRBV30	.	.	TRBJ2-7	TGTGCCTGGATGAGTCAGGCCACCTATCCATACGAGCAGTACTTC	CAWMSQATYPYEQYF
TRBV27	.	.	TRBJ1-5	TGTGCCAGCAGCCACAGGGATAGCAATCAGCCCCAGCATTTT	CASSHRDSNQPQHF
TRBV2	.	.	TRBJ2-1	TGTGCCAGCAGGAGCCGGGATAATTTGGATGAGCAGTTCTTC	CASRSRDNLDEQFF
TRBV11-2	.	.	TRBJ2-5	TGTGCCAGCAGCTTAGGCGTCTCAGGGGTAGAGACCCAGTACTTC	CASSLGVSGVETQYF
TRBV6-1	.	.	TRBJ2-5	TGTGCCAGCACCCCCACAGACCAAGAGACCCAGTACTTC	CASTPTDQETQYF
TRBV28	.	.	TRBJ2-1	TGTGCCAGCAGTTTAGGGGGGGACAACTTCTACAATGAGCAGTTCTTC	CASSLGGDNFYNEQFF
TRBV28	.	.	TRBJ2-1	TGTGCCAGCAGTTCCGGACTACTTGAGCAGTTCTTC	CASSSGLLEQFF